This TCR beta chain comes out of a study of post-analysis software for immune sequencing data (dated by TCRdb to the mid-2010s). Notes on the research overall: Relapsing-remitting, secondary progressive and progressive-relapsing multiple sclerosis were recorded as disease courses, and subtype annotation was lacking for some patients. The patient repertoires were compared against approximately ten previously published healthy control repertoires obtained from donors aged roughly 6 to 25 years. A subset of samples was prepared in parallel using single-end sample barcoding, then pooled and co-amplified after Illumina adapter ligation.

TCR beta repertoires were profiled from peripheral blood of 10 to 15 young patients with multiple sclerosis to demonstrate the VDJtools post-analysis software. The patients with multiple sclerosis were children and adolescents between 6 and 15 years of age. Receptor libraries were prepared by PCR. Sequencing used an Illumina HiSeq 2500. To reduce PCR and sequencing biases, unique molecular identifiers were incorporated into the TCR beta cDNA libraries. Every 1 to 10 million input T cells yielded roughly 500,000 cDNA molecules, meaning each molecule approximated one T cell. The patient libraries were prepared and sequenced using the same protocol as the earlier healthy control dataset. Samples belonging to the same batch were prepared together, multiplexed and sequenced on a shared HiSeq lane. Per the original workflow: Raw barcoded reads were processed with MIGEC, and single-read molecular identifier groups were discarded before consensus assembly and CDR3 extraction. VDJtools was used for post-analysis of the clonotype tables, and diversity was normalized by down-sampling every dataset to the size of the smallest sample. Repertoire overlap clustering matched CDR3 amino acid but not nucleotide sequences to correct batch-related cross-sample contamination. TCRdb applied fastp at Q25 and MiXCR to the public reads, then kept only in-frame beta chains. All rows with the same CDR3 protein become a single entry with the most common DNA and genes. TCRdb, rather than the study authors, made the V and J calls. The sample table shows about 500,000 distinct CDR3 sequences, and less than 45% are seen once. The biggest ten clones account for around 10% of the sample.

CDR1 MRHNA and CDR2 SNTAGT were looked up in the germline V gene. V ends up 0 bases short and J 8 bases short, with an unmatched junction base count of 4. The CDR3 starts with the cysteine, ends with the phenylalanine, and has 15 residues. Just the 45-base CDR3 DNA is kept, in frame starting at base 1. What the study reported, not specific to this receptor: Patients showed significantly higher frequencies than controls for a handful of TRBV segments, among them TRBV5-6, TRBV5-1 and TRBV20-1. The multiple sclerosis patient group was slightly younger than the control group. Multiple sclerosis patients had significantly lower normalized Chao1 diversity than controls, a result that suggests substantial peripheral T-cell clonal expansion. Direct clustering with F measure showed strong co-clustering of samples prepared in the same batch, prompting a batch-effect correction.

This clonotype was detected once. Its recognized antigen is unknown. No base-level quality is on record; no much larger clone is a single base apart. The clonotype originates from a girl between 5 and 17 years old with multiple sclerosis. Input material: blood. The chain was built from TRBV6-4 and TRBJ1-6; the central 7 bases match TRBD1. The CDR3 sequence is CASSDSPGGYSPLHF. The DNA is TGTGCCAGCAGTGACTCTCCAGGGGGATATTCACCCCTCCACTTT.